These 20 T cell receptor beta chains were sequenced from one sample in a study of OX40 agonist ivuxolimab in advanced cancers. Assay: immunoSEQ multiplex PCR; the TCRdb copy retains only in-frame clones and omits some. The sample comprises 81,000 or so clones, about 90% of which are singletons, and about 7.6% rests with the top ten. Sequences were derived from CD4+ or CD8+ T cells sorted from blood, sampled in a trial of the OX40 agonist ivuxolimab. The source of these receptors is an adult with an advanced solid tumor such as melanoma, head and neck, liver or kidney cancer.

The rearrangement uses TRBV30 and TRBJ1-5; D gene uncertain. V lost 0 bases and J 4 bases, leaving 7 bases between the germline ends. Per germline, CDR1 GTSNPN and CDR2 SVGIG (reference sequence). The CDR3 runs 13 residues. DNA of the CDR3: TGTGCCTGGAGTGTACTCCCAAATCAGCCCCAGCATTTT. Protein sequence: CAWSVLPNQPQHF.

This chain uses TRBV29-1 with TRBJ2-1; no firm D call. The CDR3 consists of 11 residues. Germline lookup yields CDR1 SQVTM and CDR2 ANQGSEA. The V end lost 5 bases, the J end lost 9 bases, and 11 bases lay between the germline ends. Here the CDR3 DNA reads TGCAGCGTTACCTATTCTGGTGAGCAGTTCTTC. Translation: CSVTYSGEQFF.

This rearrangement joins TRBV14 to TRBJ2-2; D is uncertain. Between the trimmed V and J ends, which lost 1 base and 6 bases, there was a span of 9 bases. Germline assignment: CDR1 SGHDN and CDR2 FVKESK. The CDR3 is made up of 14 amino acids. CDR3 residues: CASSQGVDAGELFF. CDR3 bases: TGTGCCAGCAGCCAAGGAGTTGATGCCGGGGAGCTGTTTTTT.

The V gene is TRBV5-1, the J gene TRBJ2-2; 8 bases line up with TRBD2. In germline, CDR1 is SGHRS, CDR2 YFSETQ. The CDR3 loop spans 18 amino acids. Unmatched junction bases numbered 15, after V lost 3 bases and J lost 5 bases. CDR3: CASSSRRTGGPGTGELFF. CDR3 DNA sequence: TGCGCCAGCAGCTCCCGAAGGACGGGAGGGCCTGGGACCGGGGAGCTGTTTTTT.

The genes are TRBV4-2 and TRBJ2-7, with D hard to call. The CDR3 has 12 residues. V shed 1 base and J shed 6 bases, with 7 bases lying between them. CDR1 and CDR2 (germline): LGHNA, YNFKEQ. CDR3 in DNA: TGTGCCAGCAGCCAAGGAATGCTCGAGCAGTACTTC. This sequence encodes CASSQGMLEQYF.

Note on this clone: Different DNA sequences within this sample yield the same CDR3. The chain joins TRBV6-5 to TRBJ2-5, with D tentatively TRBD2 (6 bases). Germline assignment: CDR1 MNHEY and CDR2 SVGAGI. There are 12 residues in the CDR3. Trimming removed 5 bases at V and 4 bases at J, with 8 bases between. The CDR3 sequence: CASSPGGETQYF. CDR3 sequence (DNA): TGTGCCAGCAGTCCCGGGGGAGAGACCCAGTACTTC.

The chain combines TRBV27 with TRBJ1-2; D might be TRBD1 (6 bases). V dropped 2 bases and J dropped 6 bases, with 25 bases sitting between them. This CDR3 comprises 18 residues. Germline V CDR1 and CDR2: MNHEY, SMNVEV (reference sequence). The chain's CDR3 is CASSLTAEGGPVGDGYTF. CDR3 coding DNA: TGTGCCAGCAGTTTAACGGCTGAGGGGGGGCCCGTCGGGGATGGCTACACCTTC.

In nucleotides, the CDR3 is TGTGCCAGCAGCCAAGAGGCCGGCGGAAATGAGCAGTTCTTC. Its translation is CASSQEAGGNEQFF. The rearrangement links TRBV4-2 to TRBJ2-1; D not resolved. V was trimmed by 0 bases and J by 7 bases, leaving 10 bases between them. This CDR3 is built from 14 residues. The germline CDR1 and CDR2 sequences are LGHNA and YNFKEQ.

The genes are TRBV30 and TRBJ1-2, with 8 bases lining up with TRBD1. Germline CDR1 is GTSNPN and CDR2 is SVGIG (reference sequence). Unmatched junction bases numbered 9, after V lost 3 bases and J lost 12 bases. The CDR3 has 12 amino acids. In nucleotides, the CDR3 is TGTGCCTGGAGCCTGGGTCCGGGACAGGACACCTTC. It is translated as CAWSLGPGQDTF. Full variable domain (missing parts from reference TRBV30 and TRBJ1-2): SQTIHQWPATLVQPVGSPLSLECTVEGTSNPNLYWYRQAAGRGLQLLFYSVGIGQISSEVPQNLSASRPQDRQFILSSKKLLLSDSGFYLCAWSLGPGQDTFGSGTRLTVV.

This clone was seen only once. The CDR3 is CASSLFDRGLRNSPLHF. CDR3 nucleotides: TGTGCCAGCAGCTTGTTTGACAGGGGGTTGAGGAATTCACCCCTCCACTTT. The chain carries TRBV5-5 and TRBJ1-6, with 9 bases matching TRBD1. The germline CDR1 and CDR2 sequences are SGHKS and YYEKEE (reference sequence). Germline trimming cut 1 base from V and 7 bases from J; bases unmatched to any gene: 9. The CDR3 sequence is 17 residues long.

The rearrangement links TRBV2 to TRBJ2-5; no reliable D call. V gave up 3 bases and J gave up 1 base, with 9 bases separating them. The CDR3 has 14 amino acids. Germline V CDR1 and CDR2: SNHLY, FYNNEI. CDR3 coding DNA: TGTGCCAGCAGTGATATTGGTTTCCAAGAGACCCAGTACTTC. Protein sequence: CASSDIGFQETQYF.

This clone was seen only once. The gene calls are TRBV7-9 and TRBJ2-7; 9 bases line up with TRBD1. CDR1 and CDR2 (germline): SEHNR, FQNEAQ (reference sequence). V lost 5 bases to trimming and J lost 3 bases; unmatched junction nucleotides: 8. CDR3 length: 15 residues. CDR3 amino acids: CASSPRPGQGYEQYF. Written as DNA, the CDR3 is TGTGCCAGCAGCCCCCGACCGGGACAGGGCTACGAGCAGTACTTC.

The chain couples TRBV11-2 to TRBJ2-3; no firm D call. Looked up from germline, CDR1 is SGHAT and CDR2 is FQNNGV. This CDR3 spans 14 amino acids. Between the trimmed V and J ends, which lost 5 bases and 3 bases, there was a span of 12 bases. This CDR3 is CASSTFSGTDTQYF. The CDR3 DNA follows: TGTGCCAGCAGCACCTTTTCGGGTACAGATACGCAGTATTTT.

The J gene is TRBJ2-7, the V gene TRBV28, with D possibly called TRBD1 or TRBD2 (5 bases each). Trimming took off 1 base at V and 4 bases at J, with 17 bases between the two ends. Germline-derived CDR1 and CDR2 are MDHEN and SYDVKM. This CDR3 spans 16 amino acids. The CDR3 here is CASSLYPLGPGYEQYF. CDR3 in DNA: TGTGCCAGCAGTTTATATCCTTTGGGACCGGGGTACGAGCAGTACTTC.

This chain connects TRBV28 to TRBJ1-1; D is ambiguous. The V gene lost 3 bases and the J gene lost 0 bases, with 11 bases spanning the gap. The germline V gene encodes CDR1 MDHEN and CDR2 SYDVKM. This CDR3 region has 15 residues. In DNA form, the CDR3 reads TGTGCCAGCAGTTTTCTAGGCAGCATGAACACTGAAGCTTTCTTT. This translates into CASSFLGSMNTEAFF.

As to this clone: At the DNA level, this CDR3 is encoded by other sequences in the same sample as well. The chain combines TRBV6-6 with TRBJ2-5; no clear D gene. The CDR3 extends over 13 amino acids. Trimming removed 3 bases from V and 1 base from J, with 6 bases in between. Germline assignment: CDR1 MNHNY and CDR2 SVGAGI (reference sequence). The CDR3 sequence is CASSYSGQETQYF. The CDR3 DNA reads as TGTGCCAGCAGTTATTCCGGCCAAGAGACCCAGTACTTC.

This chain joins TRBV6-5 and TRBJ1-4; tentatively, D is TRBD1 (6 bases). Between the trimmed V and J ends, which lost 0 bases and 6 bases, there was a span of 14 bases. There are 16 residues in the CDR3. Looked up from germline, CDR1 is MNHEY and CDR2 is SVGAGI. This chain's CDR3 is CASSYSAGEVDEKLFF. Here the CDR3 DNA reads TGTGCCAGCAGTTACTCAGCAGGGGAGGTGGATGAAAAACTGTTTTTT.

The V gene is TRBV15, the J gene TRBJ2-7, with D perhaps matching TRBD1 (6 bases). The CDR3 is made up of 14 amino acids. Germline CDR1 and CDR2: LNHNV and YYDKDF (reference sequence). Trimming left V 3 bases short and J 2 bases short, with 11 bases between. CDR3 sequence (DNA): TGTGCCACCAGCAGCGATAGACAGGCCTACGAGCAGTACTTC. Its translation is CATSSDRQAYEQYF.

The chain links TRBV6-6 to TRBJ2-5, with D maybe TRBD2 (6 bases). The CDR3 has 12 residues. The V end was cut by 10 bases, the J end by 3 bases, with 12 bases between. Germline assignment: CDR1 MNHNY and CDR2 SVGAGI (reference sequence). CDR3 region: CATLWGEETQYF. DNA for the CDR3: TGTGCCACCTTATGGGGGGAAGAGACCCAGTACTTC.

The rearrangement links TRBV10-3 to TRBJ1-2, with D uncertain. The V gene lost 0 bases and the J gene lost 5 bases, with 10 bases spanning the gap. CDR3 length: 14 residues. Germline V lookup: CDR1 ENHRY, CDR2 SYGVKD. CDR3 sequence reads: CAISESRVRYGYTF. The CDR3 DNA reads TGTGCCATCAGTGAGTCGCGAGTTAGATATGGCTACACCTTC.